Listed below are T cell receptor beta chains from one sample, sequenced in a study of shared clonotypes between healthy human individuals. Some clones are missing from TCRdb's copy, which holds only in-frame ones; the method was immunoSEQ multiplex PCR. The sample yields over a million clones, over 95% seen once. The sample taken for sequencing was naive CD4+ T cells sorted from blood. Receptors were obtained from a man in his thirties or forties in good health. CDR3s include the opening cysteine and the closing phenylalanine or tryptophan. Each record gives: V gene, D gene, clone size, J gene, CDR3 DNA, CDR3 protein. The D gene is left open where the match is weak. Some rows mark clone size as missing; the rest say once, few, many or name a class of expanded clone.

TRBV4-1	.	.	TRBJ2-7	TGCGCCAGCAGCCCCCGAGTCCACTACGAGCAGTACTTC	CASSPRVHYEQYF
TRBV28	TRBD1	once	TRBJ2-2	TGTGCCAGCAGCTCATTACAGGGGATCATGGCCGGGGAGCTGTTTTTT	CASSSLQGIMAGELFF
TRBV27	.	.	TRBJ1-2	TGTGCCAGCCGGAGATCAGGGGTTCAGGGCTACACCTTC	CASRRSGVQGYTF
TRBV10-3	TRBD1	.	TRBJ2-5	TGTGCCATCAGACAACCGGGACAGGGGGAAGAGACCCAGTACTTC	CAIRQPGQGEETQYF
TRBV7-9	.	.	TRBJ2-3	TGTGCCAGCAGCGTAGGAACAGATACGCAGTATTTT	CASSVGTDTQYF
TRBV7-9	TRBD1	once	TRBJ2-1	TGTGCCAGCAGCTTATGGACAGGCCTTGGCGGGAATGAGCAGTTCTTC	CASSLWTGLGGNEQFF
TRBV6-5	TRBD2	.	TRBJ2-7	TGTGCCAGCAGTTCGGGACTAGCGGGAGTAGCCTACGAGCAGTACTTC	CASSSGLAGVAYEQYF
TRBV10-2	TRBD1	.	TRBJ1-5	TGCGCCAGCAGTGTACAGGGGGCGTTAAGCAATCAGCCCCAGCATTTT	CASSVQGALSNQPQHF
TRBV11-2	TRBD2	.	TRBJ2-7	TGTGCCAGCAGCTACCTAGCGGGAGGTACCTACGAGCAGTACTTC	CASSYLAGGTYEQYF
TRBV19	.	once	TRBJ2-1	TGTGCCACCCAGGGGTCACCCTACAATGAGCAGTTCTTC	CATQGSPYNEQFF
TRBV18	.	.	TRBJ2-6	TGTGCCAGCTCACCACTTTATCAGGGCACTGGGGCCAACGTCCTGACTTTC	CASSPLYQGTGANVLTF
TRBV6-1	.	.	TRBJ2-1	TGTGCCAGCAGTGAAACACTAGTGACGTTAAGGATCTTC	CASSETLVTLRIF
TRBV18	TRBD2	.	TRBJ2-7	TGTGCCAGCTCACCGCAAACTAGCGGGCTCTCCTACGAGCAGTACTTC	CASSPQTSGLSYEQYF
TRBV21-1	.	.	TRBJ1-2	TGTGCCAGCAGCGCCCTGTACAGAGGCTACACCTTC	CASSALYRGYTF
TRBV10-1	TRBD1	.	TRBJ1-5	TGCGCCAGCAGTGAGCCCAACAGGGGGCAAAGGCAGCCCCAGCATTTT	CASSEPNRGQRQPQHF
TRBV27	.	.	TRBJ2-5	TGTGCCAGCAGTTTACGACAGAGGCAAGAGACCCAGTACTTC	CASSLRQRQETQYF
TRBV5-1	TRBD2	.	TRBJ2-3	TGCGCCAGCAGCCCGGAACTAGCGGGAGCCACGGGGGGTACGCAGTATTTT	CASSPELAGATGGTQYF
TRBV2	.	.	TRBJ2-7	TGTGCCAGCACTAGAACAGGGTTCCATCTCTCCTACGAGCAGTACTTC	CASTRTGFHLSYEQYF
TRBV7-8	TRBD1	.	TRBJ1-5	TGTGCCAGCAGCCTAGTCCCAGGGGGAATGGGTGGCAATCAGCCCCAGCATTTT	CASSLVPGGMGGNQPQHF
TRBV5-4	TRBD1	.	TRBJ2-3	TGTGCCAGCAGCATGGGACAGGGGACAGATACGCAGTATTTT	CASSMGQGTDTQYF
TRBV11-3	.	.	TRBJ2-3	TGTGCCAGCAGCCCGTCCGGGACAGATACGCAGTATTTT	CASSPSGTDTQYF
TRBV5-4	.	.	TRBJ2-3	TGTGCCAGCAGCTCAAAAGTCGGGGCAGATACGCAGTATTTT	CASSSKVGADTQYF
TRBV5-1	.	.	TRBJ2-3	TGCGCCAGCAGCTTGGGTTCTCTAGATGCAGATACGCAGTATTTT	CASSLGSLDADTQYF
TRBV7-9	.	.	TRBJ1-5	TGTGCCAGCAGTCAGAGCCCGGGCAATCAGCCCCAGCATTTT	CASSQSPGNQPQHF
TRBV5-4	.	.	TRBJ1-1	TGTGCCAGCAGCTTTAGTCCCCAGAACACTGAAGCTTTCTTT	CASSFSPQNTEAFF
TRBV29-1	TRBD1	.	TRBJ2-7	TGCAGCGTTGGACAGGGGAGCTACGAGCAGTACTTC	CSVGQGSYEQYF
TRBV29-1	TRBD1	.	TRBJ2-3	TGCAGCGTCAGGGGGCGCAGCACAGATACGCAGTATTTT	CSVRGRSTDTQYF
TRBV28	TRBD1	.	TRBJ1-5	TGTGCCAGCAGTTTAATCGGGACAGCTTATCAGCCCCAGCATTTT	CASSLIGTAYQPQHF
TRBV6-1	.	.	TRBJ1-5	TGTGCCAGCACCCATGGGGGGGGCAATCAGCCCCAGCATTTT	CASTHGGGNQPQHF
TRBV5-1	.	.	TRBJ2-3	TGCGCCAGCAGCTTGGGGGAGCGCGCCTTGAGCACAGATACGCAGTATTTT	CASSLGERALSTDTQYF
TRBV6-5	.	.	TRBJ2-1	TGTGCCAGCAGTTACTCGTTTACCGGAGAGCAGTTCTTC	CASSYSFTGEQFF
TRBV6-1	.	.	TRBJ2-7	TGTGCCAGCAGCAGGGTAGGGCGCGCCTACGAGCAGTACTTC	CASSRVGRAYEQYF